This T cell receptor beta chain is drawn from a study of blood T cell repertoires in COVID-19. Germline CDR1 reads LGHDT; CDR2 reads YNNKEL (reference sequence). The CDR3 extends over 14 amino acids. The V segment lost 1 base and the J segment 7 bases; nucleotides outside the gene matches: 4. Clones were read by immunoSEQ multiplex PCR, and TCRdb kept only the in-frame ones, dropping some. The sample lists tens of thousands of clones; 88% were seen once. Sequences were obtained from peripheral blood. The genes are TRBV3-1 (or the pseudogene TRBV3-2) and TRBJ2-1; 7 nucleotides agree with TRBD2. The TCR originated in a man in his 60s with acute or convalescent COVID-19. The CDR3 is CASSQVLARNEQFF. As DNA, the CDR3 is TGTGCCAGCAGCCAAGTACTAGCGAGGAATGAGCAGTTCTTC.